The 25 T cell receptor beta chains reported below all come from one sample, sequenced in a study of a mutant IDH1 vaccine in newly diagnosed glioma. Sequenced by immunoSEQ multiplex PCR; TCRdb stores in-frame clones only, minus some. The repertoire includes 45,000 to 55,000 clones, more than 80% of them detected once, and 2% to 3% sits in the top ten. Time point specified: baseline, week 1 (first vaccination visit). The treatment: pre-vaccination baseline after standard-of-care therapy. Here the sequenced sample was PBMCs, taken from a glioma patient treated with radiotherapy, temozolomide or both. These receptor sequences come from a middle-aged man with glioma.

The rearrangement links TRBV5-1 to TRBJ2-1, with TRBD2 matching over 7 bases. The germline gives CDR1 SGHRS, CDR2 YFSETQ. V shed 5 bases and J 7 bases; nucleotides not matched to a gene: 9. CDR3 size: 14 residues. The CDR3 bases are TGCGCCAGCAGAGAAGCGGGAATAGGTAATGAGCAGTTCTTC. It yields the protein CASREAGIGNEQFF. The full variable domain, in which reference TRBV5-1 and TRBJ2-1 provide the parts outside the CDR3, is KAGVTQTPRYLIKTRGQQVTLSCSPISGHRSVSWYQQTPGQGLQFLFEYFSETQRNKGNFPGRFSGRQFSNSRSEMNVSTLELGDSALYLCASREAGIGNEQFFGPGTRLTVL.

The chain links TRBV6-5 to TRBJ2-6; D gene ambiguous. CDR3 length: 15 residues. Trimming stripped 6 bases from V and 0 bases from J, with 9 bases between. From germline, CDR1 is MNHEY and CDR2 SVGAGI. The CDR3 sequence: CASRPDHSGANVLTF. The CDR3 nucleotides read TGTGCCAGCAGACCCGATCACTCTGGGGCCAACGTCCTGACTTTC.

J is TRBJ1-6 and V is TRBV4-3, with D unresolved. V dropped 1 base and J dropped 0 bases, with 10 bases sitting between them. Germline V CDR1 and CDR2: LGHNA, YSLEER. This CDR3 spans 17 amino acids. The CDR3 loop reads CASSQGVIGSYNSPLHF. The CDR3 DNA sequence: TGCGCCAGCAGCCAAGGAGTCATAGGCTCCTATAATTCACCCCTCCACTTT.

This sequence joins TRBV7-9 and TRBJ1-2; D remains unclear. Trimming removed 5 bases at V and 7 bases at J, with 17 bases between. Germline CDR1 is SEHNR and CDR2 is FQNEAQ (reference sequence). The CDR3 totals 14 residues. The CDR3 DNA is TGTGCCAGCAGCCCACCGAATTCGCGGCGTGGCTACACCTTC. Translated: CASSPPNSRRGYTF.

This clone was counted a single time. The chain uses TRBV4-3 and TRBJ2-5, with D tentatively TRBD1 (5 bases). The germline CDR1 and CDR2 sequences are LGHNA and YSLEER. V was shortened by 1 base and J by 3 bases, with 9 bases between the two germline ends. The CDR3 is 14 residues long. CDR3 protein: CASSQGQGEETQYF. The CDR3 nucleotides are TGCGCCAGCAGCCAAGGTCAGGGCGAAGAGACCCAGTACTTC.

The chain joins TRBV7-8 to TRBJ2-7; 16 nucleotides align to TRBD2. Trimming cost V 3 bases and J 3 bases; bases outside gene matches: 2. The CDR3 is 16 amino acids. Germline-derived CDR1 and CDR2 are SGHVS and FQNEAQ. The CDR3 loop is CASSLGLAGGFYEQYF. Written as DNA, the CDR3 is TGTGCCAGCAGCTTGGGACTAGCGGGAGGGTTCTACGAGCAGTACTTC.

The chain links TRBV7-8 to TRBJ2-3; no clear D. CDR1 is SGHVS and CDR2 is FQNEAQ in the germline V gene. The CDR3 spans 14 residues. Trimming cost V 4 bases and J 2 bases, with 10 bases left between them. CDR3 in DNA: TGTGCCAGCAGCTCCGGACCTAACACAGATACGCAGTATTTT. Translation gives CASSSGPNTDTQYF.

The V and J genes are TRBV28 and TRBJ2-7; TRBD2 is a possible D gene (5 bases). CDR3 length: 11 residues. The germline gives CDR1 MDHEN, CDR2 SYDVKM. V was shortened by 8 bases and J by 4 bases, with 9 bases between the two germline ends. The CDR3 DNA sequence: TGTGCCAGCGAGGGTCAATACGAGCAGTACTTC. Amino acids: CASEGQYEQYF.

This sequence joins TRBV7-3 and TRBJ1-2; no definite D call. This CDR3 has 14 amino acids. Per germline, CDR1 SGHTA and CDR2 FQGTGA. V was trimmed by 5 bases and J by 0 bases, leaving 10 bases between them. Here the CDR3 reads CASSPNLANYGYTF. The DNA of the CDR3 is TGTGCCAGCAGCCCTAACCTAGCTAACTATGGCTACACCTTC.

This chain links TRBV30 with TRBJ1-5, with 7 bases lining up with TRBD1. The germline CDR1 and CDR2 sequences are GTSNPN and SVGIG (reference sequence). CDR3 length equals 14 residues. The junction had 6 bases not matched to a gene; V was cut back by 3 bases and J by 4 bases. CDR3: CAWRSWDRNQPQHF. In nucleotides, the CDR3 is TGTGCCTGGAGATCGTGGGACAGAAATCAGCCCCAGCATTTT.

The chain's CDR3 is CASSRGSRNEQFF. The CDR3, as DNA: TGTGCCAGCAGCAGGGGGAGTAGGAATGAGCAGTTCTTC. The gene calls are TRBV27 and TRBJ2-1, with 7 bases identical to TRBD1. CDR1 and CDR2 from the germline V gene are MNHEY and SMNVEV (reference sequence). The CDR3 sequence is 13 residues long. The V segment lost 6 bases and the J segment 7 bases; nucleotides outside the gene matches: 6.

The gene calls are TRBV28 and TRBJ1-5; D is possibly TRBD1 (6 bases). Per the germline V gene, CDR1 is MDHEN and CDR2 is SYDVKM. CDR3 length equals 15 residues. V was pared by 0 bases and J by 7 bases, with 13 bases between. CDR3 residues: CASSLWGGSIQPQHF. CDR3 coding DNA: TGTGCCAGCAGTTTATGGGGGGGCAGTATACAGCCCCAGCATTTT.

The rearrangement links TRBV2 to TRBJ1-1; D remains unclear. V shed 3 bases and J shed 5 bases, with 7 bases lying between them. This CDR3 has 12 amino acids. Germline CDR1 reads SNHLY; CDR2 reads FYNNEI. The DNA for the CDR3 is TGTGCCAGCAGTGACGCGGGAACTGAAGCTTTCTTT. As protein: CASSDAGTEAFF.

This clone is termed medium-sized. The gene calls are TRBV5-4 and TRBJ1-4, with 11 bases that match TRBD1. This CDR3 spans 18 amino acids. J lost 8 bases, V lost 3 bases, and 15 bases had no gene match. The germline V gene encodes CDR1 SGHNT and CDR2 YYREEE (reference sequence). In DNA, the CDR3 is TGTGCCAGCAGCTGGCACCGGGACAGGGGGAGTCAAGGGGAAAAACTGTTTTTT. Its protein product is CASSWHRDRGSQGEKLFF.

The rearrangement uses TRBV4-2 and TRBJ2-7; 8 bases line up with TRBD2. The V gene end was trimmed by 4 bases and the J gene end by 3 bases; junction bases not matched to a gene: 8. CDR3 length: 15 amino acids. The germline CDR1 and CDR2 sequences are LGHNA and YNFKEQ. Here the CDR3 DNA reads TGTGCCAGCAGCCTCATAAGTAGCGGGAACTACGAGCAGTACTTC. Translating it yields CASSLISSGNYEQYF.

The chain recombines TRBV28 with TRBJ2-5; perhaps TRBD2 as D (6 bases). The germline CDR1 and CDR2 sequences are MDHEN and SYDVKM. Trimming left V 3 bases short and J 2 bases short, with 10 bases between. CDR3 length: 14 amino acids. CDR3 nucleotides: TGTGCCAGCAGTTTGGGAGGAGGTCAAGAGACCCAGTACTTC. It translates to CASSLGGGQETQYF.

For the CDR3, the DNA is TGTGCCACCAGCAGGCCCCGGAGGGCTGCGAACACTGAAGCTTTCTTT. Amino acid sequence: CATSRPRRAANTEAFF. This chain connects TRBV15 to TRBJ1-1, with D hard to call. CDR1 and CDR2 from the germline V gene are LNHNV and YYDKDF (reference sequence). The germline V and J ends were trimmed by 3 bases and 1 base, with 15 bases remaining between them. The CDR3 sequence is 16 residues long.

This sequence joins TRBV5-1 and TRBJ2-3, with 9 bases fitting TRBD2. Losses at the gene ends were 4 bases for V and 7 bases for J; bases not matched to a gene: 10. Germline V lookup: CDR1 SGHRS, CDR2 YFSETQ. The CDR3 runs to 15 residues. This CDR3 is CASSIQAGGGNTQYF. Written as DNA, the CDR3 is TGCGCCAGCAGCATCCAAGCGGGAGGCGGGAATACGCAGTATTTT.

V is TRBV19 and J is TRBJ2-7; the match to TRBD2 covers 9 bases. V was pared by 4 bases and J by 0 bases, with 7 bases of the junction left unmatched. CDR1 is LNHDA, CDR2 SQIVND, per germline (reference sequence). This CDR3 has 16 residues. CDR3 region: CASSTRTSANSYEQYF. For the CDR3, the DNA is TGTGCCAGTAGTACCCGGACTAGCGCGAACTCCTACGAGCAGTACTTC.

The rearrangement joins TRBV10-3 to TRBJ2-6; D is undetermined. Germline V gene sequence: CDR1 ENHRY, CDR2 SYGVKD. The CDR3 totals 18 residues. Trimming took off 0 bases at V and 3 bases at J, with 15 bases between the two ends. The CDR3 is CAISESISKGSGANVLTF. The CDR3 region has the DNA TGTGCCATCAGTGAGTCGATTTCGAAGGGCAGTGGGGCCAACGTCCTGACTTTC.

The chain recombines TRBV20-1 with TRBJ2-3; maybe TRBD2 (5 bases). From germline, CDR1 is DFQATT and CDR2 SNEGSKA (reference sequence). The CDR3 is made up of 11 amino acids. CDR3 in DNA: TGCGTGGGAGCTAACACAGATACGCAGTATTTT. It yields the protein CVGANTDTQYF.

V and J are TRBV29-1 and TRBJ2-5; either TRBD1 or TRBD2 may supply D (5 bases each). From germline, CDR1 is SQVTM and CDR2 ANQGSEA. CDR3 length: 14 residues. Between the trimmed V and J ends, which lost 6 bases and 5 bases, there was a span of 19 bases. The DNA of the CDR3 is TGCAGCGTAGCTCCGGGGCAAGTGGGGGAGACCCAGTACTTC. Amino acid sequence: CSVAPGQVGETQYF.

The chain employs TRBV7-6 and TRBJ1-1; 8 bases fit TRBD1. CDR1 and CDR2 (germline): SGHVS, FNYEAQ. The CDR3 consists of 14 residues. V shed 5 bases and J 4 bases; nucleotides not matched to a gene: 6. The CDR3 bases are TGTGCCAGCAGCCCGCCAGGACAGGGCACTGAAGCTTTCTTT. Translated, it gives CASSPPGQGTEAFF.

This rearrangement joins TRBV19 to TRBJ2-3; 10 bases agree with TRBD2. Germline CDR1 LNHDA, CDR2 SQIVND (reference sequence). This CDR3 is 14 amino acids long. Trimming at V came to 11 bases and at J to 6 bases, leaving 11 bases not matched to a gene. This CDR3 is CASTKREGLDTQYF. CDR3 sequence (DNA): TGTGCCTCTACAAAGCGGGAGGGCCTCGATACGCAGTATTTT.

The gene calls are TRBV7-3 and TRBJ2-5; 13 nucleotides line up with TRBD2. Looked up from germline, CDR1 is SGHTA and CDR2 is FQGTGA. V shed 5 bases and J 5 bases; nucleotides not matched to a gene: 5. CDR3 length: 15 amino acids. This CDR3 reads CASSPTSGRGETQYF. The CDR3 DNA is TGTGCCAGCAGCCCAACTAGCGGGAGGGGTGAGACCCAGTACTTC.